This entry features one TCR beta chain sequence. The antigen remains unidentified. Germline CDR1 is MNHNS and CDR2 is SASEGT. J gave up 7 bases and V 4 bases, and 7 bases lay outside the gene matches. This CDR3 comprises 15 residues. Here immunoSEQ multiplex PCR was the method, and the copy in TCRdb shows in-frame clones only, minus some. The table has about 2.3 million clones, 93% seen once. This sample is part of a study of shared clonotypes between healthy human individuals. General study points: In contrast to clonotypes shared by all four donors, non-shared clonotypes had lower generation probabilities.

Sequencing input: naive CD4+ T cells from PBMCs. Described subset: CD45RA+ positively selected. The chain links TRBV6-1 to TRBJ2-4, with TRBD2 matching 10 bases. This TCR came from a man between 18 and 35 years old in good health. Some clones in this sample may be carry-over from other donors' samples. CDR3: CASSGLAGFANIQYF. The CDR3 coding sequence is TGTGCCAGCAGTGGACTAGCGGGCTTTGCTAACATTCAGTACTTC.